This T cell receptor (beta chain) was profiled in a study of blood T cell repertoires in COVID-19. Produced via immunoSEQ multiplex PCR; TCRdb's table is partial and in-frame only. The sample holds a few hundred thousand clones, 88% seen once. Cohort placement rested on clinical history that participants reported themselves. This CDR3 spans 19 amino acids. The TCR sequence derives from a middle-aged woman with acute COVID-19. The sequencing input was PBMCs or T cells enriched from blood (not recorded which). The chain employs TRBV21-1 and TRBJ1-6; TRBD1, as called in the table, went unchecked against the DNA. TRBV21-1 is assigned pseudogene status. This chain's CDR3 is CASSKALWGLGLGNSPLHF. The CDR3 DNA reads TGTGCCAGCAGCAAAGCGCTTTGGGGCCTCGGGCTCGGTAATTCACCCCTCCACTTT.